The TCR beta chain described here comes from a study of graft-versus-host responses after intestinal transplantation. Study details: Those transplanted obtained multivisceral, liver-intestinal, or isolated intestinal grafts. Study results and caveats: The marrow of recipients harbored GvH clones, and ileum or blood showed some of them first. Early post-transplant HvG declines were associated with peak circulating GvH clone levels.

Trimming shortened V by 5 bases and J by 5 bases, and 9 bases separated the two germline ends. The CDR3 sequence is 12 residues long. CDR1 is SGHTA and CDR2 is FQGNSA in the germline V gene. The table came from immunoSEQ multiplex PCR; TCRdb's copy has only in-frame clones and leaves some out. This sample has some 100,000 clones, with 90% to 95% found just once. Comments on this clone: What it recognizes is unknown.

The J gene is TRBJ1-2, the V gene TRBV7-2; the D is unclear. The sample here was unstimulated CD8+ T cells sorted from spleen or lymph node cells, taken before intestinal transplant. This receptor was identified in a human donor who received an intestinal transplant. CDR3: CASSPDGYGYTF. For the CDR3, the DNA is TGTGCCAGCAGCCCCGACGGGTATGGCTACACCTTC.